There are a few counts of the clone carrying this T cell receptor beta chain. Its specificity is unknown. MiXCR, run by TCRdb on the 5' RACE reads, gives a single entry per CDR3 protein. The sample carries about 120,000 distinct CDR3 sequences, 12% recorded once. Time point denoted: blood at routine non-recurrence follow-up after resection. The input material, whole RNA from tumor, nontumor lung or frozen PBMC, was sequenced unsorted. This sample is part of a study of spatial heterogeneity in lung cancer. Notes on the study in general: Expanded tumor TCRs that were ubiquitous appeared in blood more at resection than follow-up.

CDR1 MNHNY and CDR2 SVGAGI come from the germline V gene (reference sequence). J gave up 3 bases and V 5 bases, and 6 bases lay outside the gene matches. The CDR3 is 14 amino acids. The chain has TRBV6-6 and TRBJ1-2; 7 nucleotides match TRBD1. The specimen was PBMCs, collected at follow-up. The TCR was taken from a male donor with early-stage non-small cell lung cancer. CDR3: CASSGNRGDYGYTF. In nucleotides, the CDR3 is TGTGCCAGCAGTGGCAACAGGGGCGACTATGGCTACACCTTC.